This TCR beta chain is drawn from a study of T cell responses to AZD1222 COVID-19 vaccine. Study findings and constraints: In a largely white British group with more females than males, clonal diversity was possibly underestimated. Along spike, vaccine-associated CD4 TCRs were found throughout, with dominance at 160-218 and 743-854. Just five to seven AZD1222 recipients tested seropositive at baseline. As reported, nearly half of all spike-specific TCRs target variant regions that are unmutated.

J gave up 2 bases and V 6 bases, and 16 bases lay outside the gene matches. The CDR3 is 18 amino acids. CDR1 is MNHEY, CDR2 SMNVEV, per germline (reference sequence). The protocol was immunoSEQ multiplex PCR, while the TCRdb copy is restricted to in-frame clones and leaves out a portion. The sample lists about 120,000 clones, around nine tenths occurring once. A word on this clone: Its target is unknown.

The receptor was isolated from an adult who received the AZD1222 COVID-19 vaccine. The sequences come from peripheral blood, collected 28 days after the second AZD1222 dose. The chain uses TRBV27 and TRBJ1-1, with TRBD1 matching over 9 bases. CDR3: CASSLTTRQGGKNTEAFF. Written as DNA, the CDR3 is TGTGCCAGCAGCCTAACAACTAGACAGGGGGGTAAAAACACTGAAGCTTTCTTT.